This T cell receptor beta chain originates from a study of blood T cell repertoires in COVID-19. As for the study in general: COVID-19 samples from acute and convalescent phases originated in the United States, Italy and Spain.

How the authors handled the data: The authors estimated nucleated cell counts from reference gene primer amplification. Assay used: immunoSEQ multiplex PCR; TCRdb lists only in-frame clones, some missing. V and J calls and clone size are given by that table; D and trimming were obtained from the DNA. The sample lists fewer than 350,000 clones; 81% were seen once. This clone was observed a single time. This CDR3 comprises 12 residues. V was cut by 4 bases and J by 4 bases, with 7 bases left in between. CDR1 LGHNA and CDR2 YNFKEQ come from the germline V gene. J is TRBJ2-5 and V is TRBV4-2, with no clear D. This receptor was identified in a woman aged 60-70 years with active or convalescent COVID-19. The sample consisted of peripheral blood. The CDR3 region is CASSLSGETQYF. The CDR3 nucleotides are TGTGCCAGCAGCCTGTCGGGAGAGACCCAGTACTTC.